A selection of T cell receptor beta chains follows, all from one sample in a study of brain T cells in children with intractable seizures. This table comes from immunoSEQ multiplex PCR, and its TCRdb copy is limited to in-frame clones, with some not included. The sample holds 110,000 or so clones; 94% are singletons and the top ten take under 4.5%. This sample comprised peripheral blood, obtained at surgery. The receptors shown here come from a boy in the first two years of life with hemimegalencephaly and intractable seizures. Each CDR3 is given without its conserved first and last residue. Fields, in order: CDR3 protein, V gene, J gene.

ASRLGQGSSYEQY,TRBV5-5,TRBJ2-7
ASSLTSGRAGEQY,TRBV7-2,TRBJ2-7
ASSSRDPPPSEQF,TRBV7-6,TRBJ2-1
ARRPHRNLGTQY,TRBV28,TRBJ2-5
ASGTGQLNTEAF,TRBV6-5,TRBJ1-1
ASSPYRTGARSPHQPQH,TRBV18,TRBJ1-5
ATSRSGRTLI,TRBV15,TRBJ2-3
ASSKALGEQRASYEQY,TRBV21-1,TRBJ2-7
ASSSGQISYEQY,TRBV6-5,TRBJ2-7
ASSQDPIRGGLTDTQY,TRBV4-2,TRBJ2-3
ALLQSGGGGTDTQY,TRBV3-1/TRBV3-2,TRBJ2-3
ASSLWVEETQY,TRBV28,TRBJ2-5
ASGFWPSGANVLT,TRBV12-5,TRBJ2-6
ASRRYYRHGANTGELF,TRBV3-1/TRBV3-2,TRBJ2-2
ASSEQALLYGYT,TRBV2,TRBJ1-2
ASSPRQGSYGYT,TRBV9,TRBJ1-2
ASSQDRASAGELF,TRBV19,TRBJ2-2